The 10 T cell receptor beta chains below all came from one sample that was sequenced in a study of graft-versus-host responses after intestinal transplantation. Antigens of these TCRs are unknown. TCRdb's copy holds only in-frame clones and misses some; the assay was immunoSEQ multiplex PCR. Among just under 90,000 clones listed, around 83% were seen once. The sample in question was unstimulated CD8+ T cells sorted from spleen or lymph node cells, obtained before intestinal transplant. All receptors come from a human donor who received an intestinal transplant.

The chain combines TRBV9 with TRBJ2-3; D may be TRBD2 (5 bases). V lost 0 bases and J 5 bases, leaving 7 bases between the germline ends. CDR3 size: 13 residues. From germline, CDR1 is SGDLS and CDR2 YYNGEE. The CDR3 coding sequence is TGTGCCAGCAGCGTAGGGACTTTAGATACGCAGTATTTT. This encodes CASSVGTLDTQYF.

The chain uses TRBV14 and TRBJ2-1; no clear D. Trimming pared 1 base from V and 7 bases from J, leaving 8 bases between. The germline V gene has CDR1 SGHDN and CDR2 FVKESK. The CDR3 has 13 residues. CDR3 coding DNA: TGTGCCAGCAGCCAAGCGAAGTGGAATGAGCAGTTCTTC. Protein: CASSQAKWNEQFF. Together with reference TRBV14 and TRBJ2-1, the CDR3 gives the full variable domain: EAGVTQFPSHSVIEKGQTVTLRCDPISGHDNLYWYRRVMGKEIKFLLHFVKESKQDESGMPNNRFLAERTGGTYSTLKVQPAELEDSGVYFCASSQAKWNEQFFGPGTRLTVL.

The chain uses TRBV4-1 and TRBJ2-2; D remains ambiguous. The V and J ends lost 0 bases and 4 bases respectively, with 12 bases between them. Germline assignment: CDR1 MGHRA and CDR2 YSYEKL. The CDR3 is made up of 16 amino acids. The CDR3 DNA is TGCGCCAGCAGCCAAGAATCGGCCAGTATCACCGGGGAGCTGTTTTTT. This translates into CASSQESASITGELFF.

This chain connects TRBV5-1 to TRBJ2-7; the match to TRBD1 covers 9 bases. Trimming removed 4 bases from V and 5 bases from J; junction bases left unmatched: 7. Germline V gives CDR1 SGHRS, CDR2 YFSETQ. This CDR3 contains 14 residues. The CDR3 here is CASSLQGAHNEQYF. The DNA for the CDR3 is TGCGCCAGCAGCCTACAGGGGGCGCACAACGAGCAGTACTTC.

The rearrangement links TRBV6-5 to TRBJ2-7; D gene unclear. Trimming took 6 bases from V and 0 from J, leaving 9 bases between them. CDR3 length equals 13 residues. Germline values: CDR1 MNHEY, CDR2 SVGAGI. The chain's CDR3 is CASSLVSSYEQYF. In DNA form, the CDR3 reads TGTGCCAGCAGCTTAGTATCCTCCTACGAGCAGTACTTC.

This clone occurred a few times. The CDR3 DNA follows: TGTGCCACCAGCGGAGGATCCCTCGCGGGCTACGAGCAGTACTTC. Encoded protein: CATSGGSLAGYEQYF. This chain joins TRBV15 and TRBJ2-7; tentative D call: TRBD2 (5 bases). The V end was cut by 5 bases, the J end by 3 bases, with 17 bases between. CDR1 LNHNV and CDR2 YYDKDF come from the germline V gene (reference sequence). The CDR3 is made up of 15 amino acids. The full variable domain, in which reference TRBV15 and TRBJ2-7 provide the parts outside the CDR3, is DAMVIQNPRYQVTQFGKPVTLSCSQTLNHNVMYWYQQKSSQAPKLLFHYYDKDFNNEADTPDNFQSRRPNTSFCFLDIRSPGLGDTAMYLCATSGGSLAGYEQYFGPGTRLTVT.

The chain links TRBV20-1 to TRBJ2-3, with a possible D match to TRBD2 (5 bases). The CDR3 covers 10 residues. The ends were cut back, 6 bases at V and 7 bases at J, with 8 bases in the middle. Germline V gene data show CDR1 as DFQATT and CDR2 as SNEGSKA (reference sequence). CDR3 in DNA: TGCAGTGCGGAGGAGAATACGCAGTATTTT. It yields the protein CSAEENTQYF.

This rearrangement joins TRBV11-2 to TRBJ2-1, with TRBD2 matching 13 bases. Per the germline V gene, CDR1 is SGHAT and CDR2 is FQNNGV. Trimming removed 0 bases from V and 9 bases from J; junction bases left unmatched: 11. This CDR3 comprises 18 residues. CDR3 amino acids: CASSLELAGGRFYCEQFF. CDR3 DNA: TGTGCCAGCAGCTTAGAACTAGCGGGAGGGCGTTTTTACTGTGAGCAGTTCTTC.

J is TRBJ1-4 and V is TRBV5-1; TRBD1 aligns across 11 bases. Germline CDR1 is SGHRS and CDR2 is YFSETQ. This CDR3 is built from 16 residues. J lost 3 bases, V lost 4 bases, and 5 bases had no gene match. CDR3 sequence (DNA): TGCGCCAGCAGCCCGGACAGGGGGCCCCCTAATGAAAAACTGTTTTTT. This translates into CASSPDRGPPNEKLFF.

The chain is built from TRBV21-1 and TRBJ2-6. TRBV21-1 is labeled a pseudogene. CDR3 length: 18 amino acids. The CDR3 sequence: CASSKSWQGDSGANVLTF. CDR3 sequence (DNA): TGTGCCAGCAGCAAATCGTGGCAGGGAGACTCTGGGGCCAACGTCCTGACTTTC.